One and the same sample provided the 25 T cell receptor beta chains below, sequenced in a study of regulatory T cells in long-lasting Graves disease. Combining iRepertoire HTBI primers with Arm-PCR of CDR3 regions, the authors built TCR beta libraries. Via MiXCR, TCRdb re-called the multiplex PCR reads, giving one row per CDR3 protein. The sample holds about 310,000 distinct CDR3 sequences, 20% to 25% seen once. Time point indicated: persistent/refractory GD, antithyroid drugs over 5 years with positive TRAb. The authors made the TCR library using RNA they extracted from PBMCs. The sequences come from peripheral blood mononuclear cells (PBMCs), collected when the disease was refractory, from a patient treated with antithyroid drugs. The receptors shown here come from a female donor with Graves disease.

This clonotype came up a few times. V is TRBV9 and J is TRBJ1-1; TRBD1 is a possible D gene (6 bases). The CDR3 loop spans 14 amino acids. Trimming took off 0 bases at V and 7 bases at J, with 13 bases between the two ends. Looked up from germline, CDR1 is SGDLS and CDR2 is YYNGEE. CDR3 sequence reads: CASSVGDNRVEAFF. DNA for the CDR3: TGTGCCAGCAGCGTAGGGGACAACCGCGTTGAAGCTTTCTTT.

This clonotype has ten or more counts. This chain's CDR3 is CASSQRGGAQETQYF. Here the CDR3 DNA reads TGTGCCAGCTCCCAACGGGGGGGGGCCCAAGAGACCCAGTACTTC. The rearrangement joins TRBV28 to TRBJ2-5; TRBD2 matches at 8 bases. Looked up from germline, CDR1 is MDHEN and CDR2 is SYDVKM. Trimming removed 8 bases from V and 1 base from J; junction bases left unmatched: 9. This CDR3 contains 15 residues.

This clonotype was counted many times. The rearrangement joins TRBV27 to TRBJ2-2, with a tentative D call TRBD2 (6 bases). The V end was cut by 6 bases, the J end by 1 base, with 12 bases between. The CDR3 is 15 residues long. The germline gives CDR1 MNHEY, CDR2 SMNVEV (reference sequence). CDR3 region: CASRDLEGNTGELFF. For the CDR3, the DNA is TGTGCCAGCAGAGATTTGGAGGGGAACACCGGGGAGCTGTTTTTT.

This clonotype was counted between two and nine times. This chain uses TRBV6-4 with TRBJ2-2; D not certain. Trimming removed 10 bases from V and 6 bases from J, with 18 bases in between. This CDR3 comprises 14 residues. Per the germline V gene, CDR1 is MRHNA and CDR2 is SNTAGT. The CDR3 DNA sequence: TGTGCCACCTTGGCGGCAGTTGGACCCGGGGAGCTGTTTTTT. This codes for CATLAAVGPGELFF.

The chain links TRBV10-3 to TRBJ1-1; D is possibly TRBD1 (5 bases). Trimming stripped 8 bases from V and 7 bases from J, with 20 bases between. CDR1 is ENHRY, CDR2 SYGVKD, per germline. CDR3 size: 14 residues. This CDR3 reads CAIGARDPGGEAFF. Written as DNA, the CDR3 is TGTGCCATCGGGGCCAGAGACCCCGGAGGTGAAGCTTTCTTT.

This clonotype was counted a few times. CDR3 DNA sequence: TGTGCCAGCAGTTTAAGTAGCGGGAGCCCAGATACGCAGTATTTT. Its protein product is CASSLSSGSPDTQYF. The V call is TRBV27, the J call TRBJ2-3, with 9 bases fitting TRBD2. The CDR3 contains 15 residues. The V segment lost 2 bases and the J segment 4 bases; nucleotides outside the gene matches: 4. Germline CDR1 and CDR2: MNHEY and SMNVEV (reference sequence).

There are many counts of this clonotype. V is TRBV28 and J is TRBJ1-1; D ambiguous. From germline, CDR1 is MDHEN and CDR2 SYDVKM. The CDR3 consists of 14 residues. V gave up 6 bases and J gave up 1 base, with 12 bases separating them. In DNA form, the CDR3 reads TGTGCCAGCAGGTTGAGACGGACGAACACTGAAGCTTTCTTT. Amino acids: CASRLRRTNTEAFF. The full variable domain, its missing parts supplied by reference TRBV28 and TRBJ1-1, is DVKVTQSSRYLVKRTGEKVFLECVQDMDHENMFWYRQDPGLGLRLIYFSYDVKMKEKGDIPEGYSVSREKKERFSLILESASTNQTSMYLCASRLRRTNTEAFFGQGTRLTVV.

In this sample, this clonotype turned up many times. This chain joins TRBV30 and TRBJ2-5; 9 nucleotides match TRBD1. J was trimmed by 2 bases and V by 5 bases; bases with no gene match: 6. This CDR3 contains 14 residues. Germline values: CDR1 GTSNPN, CDR2 SVGIG (reference sequence). The CDR3, as DNA: TGTGCCTGGGCAAAACAGGGGGCACAAGAGACCCAGTACTTC. It codes for CAWAKQGAQETQYF.

The rearrangement uses TRBV29-1 and TRBJ1-5; no firm D call. This CDR3 spans 13 amino acids. V gave up 4 bases and J gave up 7 bases, with 14 bases separating them. CDR1 is SQVTM, CDR2 ANQGSEA, per germline. The CDR3 loop reads CSVAFGVKQPQHF. DNA for the CDR3: TGCAGCGTTGCATTCGGGGTTAAGCAGCCCCAGCATTTT.

V gene TRBV27 combines with J gene TRBJ2-2, with D perhaps TRBD2 (5 bases). Per the germline V gene, CDR1 is MNHEY and CDR2 is SMNVEV (reference sequence). The CDR3 contains 13 residues. The V and J ends lost 5 bases and 7 bases respectively, with 11 bases between them. CDR3 loop: CASSNAGSGELFF. CDR3 in DNA: TGTGCCAGCAGTAATGCGGGTAGCGGGGAGCTGTTTTTT.

Regarding this clonotype: A read error is likely here: a far larger clone is one base away. The chain recombines TRBV13 with TRBJ2-1; maybe TRBD2 (6 bases). The CDR3 is 14 residues long. The germline CDR1 and CDR2 sequences are PRHDT and FYEKMQ (reference sequence). CDR3 amino acids: CASSPGLPDNEQFF. CDR3 nucleotide sequence: TGCGCCAGCAGCCCCGGACTACCGGACAATGAGCAGTTCTTC.

This clonotype occurred a few times. The chain employs TRBV7-2 and TRBJ2-7; the D gene is possibly TRBD2 (6 bases). CDR1 is SGHTA, CDR2 FQGNSA, per germline. V lost 2 bases and J lost 2, with 16 bases in between. This CDR3 contains 16 residues. CDR3 protein: CASSLISGGVTYEQYF. DNA of the CDR3: TGTGCCAGCAGCTTAATCTCCGGCGGGGTAACCTACGAGCAGTACTTC.

This clonotype was detected ten times or more. The gene calls are TRBV11-2 and TRBJ2-7; a weak D match, TRBD1 (5 bases). The germline CDR1 and CDR2 sequences are SGHAT and FQNNGV. The CDR3 runs to 15 residues. Trimming took 1 base from V and 0 from J, leaving 10 bases between them. For the CDR3, the DNA is TGTGCCAGCAGCTTAGGCAGGGCGAGCTCCTACGAGCAGTACTTC. This encodes CASSLGRASSYEQYF.

About this clonotype itself: A much larger clone is a single base away; this may be a read error. The chain employs TRBV12-3 or TRBV12-4 and TRBJ1-2; 10 bases match TRBD1. The CDR3 runs 17 residues. Losses at the gene ends were 0 bases for V and 4 bases for J; bases not matched to a gene: 8. The CDR3 DNA sequence: TGTGCCAGCAGTTTAGCCGGGACAGGGGACGTCGGCTATGGCTACACCTTC. Translated: CASSLAGTGDVGYGYTF.

The table lists this clonotype with many counts. The rearrangement uses TRBV28 and TRBJ1-1; no firm D call. The V end lost 3 bases, the J end lost 6 bases, and 14 bases lay between the germline ends. The CDR3 spans 14 residues. Germline CDR1 is MDHEN and CDR2 is SYDVKM. CDR3 coding DNA: TGTGCCAGCAGTTTGGGCCTAACACAAGCTGAAGCTTTCTTT. This encodes CASSLGLTQAEAFF.

The chain recombines TRBV6-5 with TRBJ2-2; D uncertain. From germline, CDR1 is MNHEY and CDR2 SVGAGI. The ends were cut back, 2 bases at V and 5 bases at J, with 12 bases in the middle. The CDR3 contains 15 residues. CDR3 residues: CASSYTNYETGELFF. CDR3 DNA sequence: TGTGCCAGCAGTTACACCAACTACGAAACCGGGGAGCTGTTTTTT.

The CDR3 coding sequence is TGTGCCAGCAGTTTTGGGACAGACGTAACTGAAGCTTTCTTT. Translated: CASSFGTDVTEAFF. The rearrangement joins TRBV27 to TRBJ1-1; 7 bases fit TRBD1. Germline V gene sequence: CDR1 MNHEY, CDR2 SMNVEV (reference sequence). The CDR3 loop spans 14 amino acids. The ends lost 3 bases at V and 5 bases at J; junction bases unmatched: 6.

The rearrangement joins TRBV27 to TRBJ1-5; tentatively, D is TRBD1 (5 bases). V lost 8 bases and J lost 11, with 13 bases in between. CDR1 and CDR2 from the germline V gene are MNHEY and SMNVEV (reference sequence). The CDR3 contains 11 residues. CDR3 DNA: TGTGCCAGCGGCGAGACAGCTTCCCAGCATTTT. This sequence encodes CASGETASQHF.

The chain is built from TRBV7-2 and TRBJ2-3; a weak D match, TRBD1 (6 bases). Between the trimmed V and J ends, which lost 5 bases and 2 bases, there was a span of 14 bases. The CDR3 is 15 residues long. In germline, CDR1 is SGHTA, CDR2 FQGNSA. The CDR3 DNA follows: TGTGCCAGCAGCCCAGGGGCAGCCATCACAGATACGCAGTATTTT. Amino acid sequence: CASSPGAAITDTQYF.

The table lists this clonotype with a few counts. This sequence joins TRBV28 and TRBJ1-2; the D is unclear. The CDR3 is made up of 13 amino acids. Trimming pared 2 bases from V and 3 bases from J, leaving 7 bases between. The germline gives CDR1 MDHEN, CDR2 SYDVKM. The CDR3, as DNA: TGTGCCAGCAGTTTAGCCCGCTACTATGGCTACACCTTC. It translates to CASSLARYYGYTF.

The V call is TRBV4-3, the J call TRBJ1-2; D possibly corresponds to TRBD1 (5 bases). Between the trimmed V and J ends, which lost 1 base and 7 bases, there was a span of 19 bases. CDR3 length: 16 amino acids. The germline CDR1 and CDR2 sequences are LGHNA and YSLEER. CDR3 sequence: CASSQGGLGQAVGYTF. In DNA, the CDR3 is TGCGCCAGCAGCCAAGGGGGTTTGGGGCAGGCGGTTGGCTACACCTTC.

Concerning this clonotype: Its ends do not fully match the called genes, so a read error is possible. This rearrangement joins TRBV27 to TRBJ1-6; tentative D call: TRBD1 (5 bases). CDR3 length equals 14 residues. Germline CDR1 and CDR2: MNHEY and SMNVEV (reference sequence). CDR3 region: CASTTGPGGSPFHF. The CDR3, as DNA: TGTGCCAGCACCACCGGGCCCGGGGGTTCACCCTTCCACTTT.

This clonotype was recorded a few times. This chain joins TRBV7-9 and TRBJ2-5; D not resolved. The CDR3 is 13 amino acids. The V and J ends lost 2 bases and 5 bases respectively, with 9 bases between them. The germline CDR1 and CDR2 sequences are SEHNR and FQNEAQ (reference sequence). DNA for the CDR3: TGTGCCAGCAGCTTACTAGGAACGGAGACCCAGTACTTC. This codes for CASSLLGTETQYF.

Only a few counts were recorded for this clonotype. Germline and junction disagree at one end, which may indicate a read error. The J gene is TRBJ2-5, the V gene TRBV20-1; 7 bases are shared with TRBD2. The CDR3 runs 16 residues. In germline, CDR1 is DFQATT, CDR2 SNEGSKA (reference sequence). The CDR3 sequence: CSARDQIAGFQETQCF. The CDR3 DNA reads as TGCAGTGCTAGAGATCAGATAGCGGGCTTCCAAGAGACCCAGTGCTTC.

Only a few counts were recorded for this clonotype. The V gene is TRBV29-1, the J gene TRBJ1-1; D is possibly TRBD1 (5 bases). V gave up 4 bases and J gave up 1 base, with 10 bases separating them. CDR1 and CDR2 (germline): SQVTM, ANQGSEA. The CDR3 is 13 residues long. DNA for the CDR3: TGCAGCGTTGCGGGGGAAGAGAACACTGAAGCTTTCTTT. Translated: CSVAGEENTEAFF.